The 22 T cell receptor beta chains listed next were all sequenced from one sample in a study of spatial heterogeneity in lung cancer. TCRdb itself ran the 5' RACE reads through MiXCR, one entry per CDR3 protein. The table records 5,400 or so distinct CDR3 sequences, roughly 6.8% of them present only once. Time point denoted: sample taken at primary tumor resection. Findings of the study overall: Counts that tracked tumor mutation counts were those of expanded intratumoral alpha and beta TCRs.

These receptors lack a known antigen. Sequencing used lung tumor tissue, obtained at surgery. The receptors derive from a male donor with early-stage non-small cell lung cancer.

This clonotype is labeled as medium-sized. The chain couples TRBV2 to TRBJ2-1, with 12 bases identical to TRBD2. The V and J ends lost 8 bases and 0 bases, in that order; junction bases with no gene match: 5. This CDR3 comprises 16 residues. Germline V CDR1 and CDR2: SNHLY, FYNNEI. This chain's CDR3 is CASWSSGRASYNEQFF. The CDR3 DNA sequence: TGTGCCAGCTGGTCTAGCGGGAGGGCCTCCTACAATGAGCAGTTCTTC.

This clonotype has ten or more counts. The CDR3 DNA reads as TGCGCCAGCAGCCAAGATATCGGGGTGTACGAGCAGTACTTC. Translation: CASSQDIGVYEQYF. The rearrangement joins TRBV4-1 to TRBJ2-7; weak D call: TRBD2 (5 bases). Trimming removed 0 bases from V and 4 bases from J, with 10 bases in between. Germline CDR1 and CDR2: MGHRA and YSYEKL. This CDR3 spans 14 amino acids.

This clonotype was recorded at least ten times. CDR3 loop: CASSQFSRGATDTQYF. The DNA of the CDR3 is TGTGCCAGCAGCCAATTCTCGCGGGGAGCCACAGATACGCAGTATTTT. V gene TRBV3-1 combines with J gene TRBJ2-3; D may be TRBD2 (6 bases). Germline V lookup: CDR1 LGHDT, CDR2 YNNKEL (reference sequence). Trimming took 2 bases from V and 2 from J, leaving 14 bases between them. The CDR3 totals 16 residues.

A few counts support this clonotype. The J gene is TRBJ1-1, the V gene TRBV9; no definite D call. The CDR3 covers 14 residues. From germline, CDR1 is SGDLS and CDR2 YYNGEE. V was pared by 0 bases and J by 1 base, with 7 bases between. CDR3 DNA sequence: TGTGCCAGCAGCGTAGTGGGGAGGAACACTGAAGCTTTCTTT. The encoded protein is CASSVVGRNTEAFF.

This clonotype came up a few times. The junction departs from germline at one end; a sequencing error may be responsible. CDR3 amino acids: CASSQQTFAGTPSNEKLFF. The CDR3 DNA follows: TGCGCGAGCAGCCAACAGACTTTCGCCGGGACACCTTCTAATGAAAAACTGTTTTTT. This sequence joins TRBV4-3 and TRBJ1-4, with D perhaps matching TRBD1 (6 bases). CDR1 and CDR2 from the germline V gene are LGHNA and YSLEER. The CDR3 loop spans 19 amino acids.

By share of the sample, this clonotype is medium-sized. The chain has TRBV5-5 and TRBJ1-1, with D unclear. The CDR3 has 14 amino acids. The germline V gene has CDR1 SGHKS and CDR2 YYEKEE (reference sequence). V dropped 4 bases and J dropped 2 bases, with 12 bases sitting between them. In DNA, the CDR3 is TGTGCCAGCAGCCCGGAACTCCTAAACACTGAAGCTTTCTTT. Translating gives CASSPELLNTEAFF.

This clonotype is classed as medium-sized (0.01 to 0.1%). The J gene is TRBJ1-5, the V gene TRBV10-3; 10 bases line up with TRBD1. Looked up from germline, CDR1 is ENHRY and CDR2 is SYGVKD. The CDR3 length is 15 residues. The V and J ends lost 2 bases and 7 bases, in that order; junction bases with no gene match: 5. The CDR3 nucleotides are TGTGCCATCAGTGAGCCGGGACAGGGGATACAGCCCCAGCATTTT. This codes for CAISEPGQGIQPQHF.

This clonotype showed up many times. In DNA form, the CDR3 reads TGTGCCAGCCGCCGCGGGAATTCGTACGAGCAGTACTTC. The encoded protein is CASRRGNSYEQYF. The rearrangement joins TRBV5-6 to TRBJ2-7, with D possibly TRBD2 on 6 matching bases. The ends were cut back, 7 bases at V and 4 bases at J, with 15 bases in the middle. The germline CDR1 and CDR2 sequences are SGHDT and YYEEEE. The CDR3 extends over 13 amino acids.

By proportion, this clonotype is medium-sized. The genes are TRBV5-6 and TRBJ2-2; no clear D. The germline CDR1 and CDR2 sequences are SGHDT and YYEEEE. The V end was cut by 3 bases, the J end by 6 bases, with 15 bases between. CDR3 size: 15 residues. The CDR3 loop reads CASSYEMRRAGELFF. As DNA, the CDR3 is TGTGCCAGCAGCTACGAAATGAGAAGGGCCGGGGAGCTGTTTTTT. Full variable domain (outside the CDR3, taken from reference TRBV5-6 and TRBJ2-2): DAGVTQSPTHLIKTRGQQVTLRCSPKSGHDTVSWYQQALGQGPQFIFQYYEEEERQRGNFPDRFSGHQFPNYSSELNVNALLLGDSALYLCASSYEMRRAGELFFGEGSRLTVL.

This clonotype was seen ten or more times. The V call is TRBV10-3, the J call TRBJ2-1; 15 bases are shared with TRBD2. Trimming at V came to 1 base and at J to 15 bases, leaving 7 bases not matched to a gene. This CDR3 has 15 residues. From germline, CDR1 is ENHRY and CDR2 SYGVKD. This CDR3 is CAISEFEGLAGGRFF. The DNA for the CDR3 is TGTGCCATCAGTGAGTTCGAAGGACTAGCGGGAGGGCGGTTCTTC.

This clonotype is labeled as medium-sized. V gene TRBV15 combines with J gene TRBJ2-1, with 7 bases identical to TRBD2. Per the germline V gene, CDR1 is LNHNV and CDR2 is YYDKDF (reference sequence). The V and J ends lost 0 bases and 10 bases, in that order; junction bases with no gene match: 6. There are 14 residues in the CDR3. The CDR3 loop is CATSREVRTREQFF. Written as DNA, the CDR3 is TGTGCCACCAGCAGAGAGGTCCGGACTAGAGAGCAGTTCTTC.

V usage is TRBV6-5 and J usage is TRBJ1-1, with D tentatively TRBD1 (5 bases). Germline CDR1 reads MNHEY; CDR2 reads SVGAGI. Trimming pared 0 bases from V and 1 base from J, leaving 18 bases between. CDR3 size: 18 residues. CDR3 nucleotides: TGTGCCAGCAGTTACTCGAGGGCCAGGGACGGATCGAACACTGAAGCTTTCTTT. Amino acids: CASSYSRARDGSNTEAFF.

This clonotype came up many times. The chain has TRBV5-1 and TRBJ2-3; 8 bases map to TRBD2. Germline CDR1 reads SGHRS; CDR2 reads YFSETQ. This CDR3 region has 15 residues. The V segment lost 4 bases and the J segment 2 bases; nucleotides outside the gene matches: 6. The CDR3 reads CASSPRSGTTDTQYF. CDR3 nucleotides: TGCGCCAGCAGCCCACGTAGCGGGACCACAGATACGCAGTATTTT.

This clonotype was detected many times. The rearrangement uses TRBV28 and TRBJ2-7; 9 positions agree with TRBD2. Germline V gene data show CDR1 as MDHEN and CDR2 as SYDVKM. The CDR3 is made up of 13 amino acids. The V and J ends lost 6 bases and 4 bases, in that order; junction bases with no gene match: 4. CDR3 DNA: TGTGCCAGCAGACCTAGCGGGGAGTACGAGCAGTACTTC. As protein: CASRPSGEYEQYF.

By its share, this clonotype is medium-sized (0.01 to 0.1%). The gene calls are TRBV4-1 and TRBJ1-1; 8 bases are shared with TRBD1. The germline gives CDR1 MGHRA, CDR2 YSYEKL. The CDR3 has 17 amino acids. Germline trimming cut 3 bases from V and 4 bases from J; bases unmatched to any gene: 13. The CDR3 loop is CASSHPTRTGRGTEAFF. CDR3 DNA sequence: TGCGCCAGCAGCCATCCCACCCGGACAGGGCGGGGCACTGAAGCTTTCTTT.

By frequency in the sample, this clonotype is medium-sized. The CDR3 nucleotides are TGTGCCAGCAGCACGGGCAGGGGCAATCAGCCCCAGCATTTT. Amino acid sequence: CASSTGRGNQPQHF. The V gene is TRBV5-6, the J gene TRBJ1-5, with D maybe TRBD1 (5 bases). V shed 4 bases and J shed 2 bases, with 10 bases lying between them. Germline CDR1 SGHDT, CDR2 YYEEEE. The CDR3 totals 14 residues. Drawing the rest from reference TRBV5-6 and TRBJ1-5, the complete variable domain is DAGVTQSPTHLIKTRGQQVTLRCSPKSGHDTVSWYQQALGQGPQFIFQYYEEEERQRGNFPDRFSGHQFPNYSSELNVNALLLGDSALYLCASSTGRGNQPQHFGDGTRLSIL.

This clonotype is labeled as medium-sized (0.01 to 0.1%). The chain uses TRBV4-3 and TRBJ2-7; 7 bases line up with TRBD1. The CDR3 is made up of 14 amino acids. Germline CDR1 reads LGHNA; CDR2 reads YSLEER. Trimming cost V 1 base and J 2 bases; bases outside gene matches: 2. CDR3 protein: CASSQGQGTYEQYF. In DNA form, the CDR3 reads TGCGCCAGCAGCCAAGGACAGGGAACCTACGAGCAGTACTTC.

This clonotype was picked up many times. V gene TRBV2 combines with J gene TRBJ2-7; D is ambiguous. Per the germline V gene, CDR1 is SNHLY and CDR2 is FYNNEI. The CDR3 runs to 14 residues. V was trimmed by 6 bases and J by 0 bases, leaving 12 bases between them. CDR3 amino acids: CASSAPETSYEQYF. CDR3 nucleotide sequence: TGTGCCAGCAGCGCCCCGGAAACCTCCTACGAGCAGTACTTC.

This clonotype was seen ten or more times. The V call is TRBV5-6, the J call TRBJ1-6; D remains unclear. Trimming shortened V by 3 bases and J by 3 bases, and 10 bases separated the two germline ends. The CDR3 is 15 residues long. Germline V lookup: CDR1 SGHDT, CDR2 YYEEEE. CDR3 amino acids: CASSSRQDYNSPLHF. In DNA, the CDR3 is TGTGCCAGCAGCTCCCGGCAGGACTATAATTCACCCCTCCACTTT. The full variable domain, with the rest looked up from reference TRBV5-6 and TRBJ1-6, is DAGVTQSPTHLIKTRGQQVTLRCSPKSGHDTVSWYQQALGQGPQFIFQYYEEEERQRGNFPDRFSGHQFPNYSSELNVNALLLGDSALYLCASSSRQDYNSPLHFGNGTRLTVT.

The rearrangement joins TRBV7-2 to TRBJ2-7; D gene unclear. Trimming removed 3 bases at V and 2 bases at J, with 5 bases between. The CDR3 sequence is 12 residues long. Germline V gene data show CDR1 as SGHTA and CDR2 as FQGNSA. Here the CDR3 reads CASSLAAYEQYF. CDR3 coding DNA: TGTGCCAGCAGCTTGGCAGCCTACGAGCAGTACTTC.

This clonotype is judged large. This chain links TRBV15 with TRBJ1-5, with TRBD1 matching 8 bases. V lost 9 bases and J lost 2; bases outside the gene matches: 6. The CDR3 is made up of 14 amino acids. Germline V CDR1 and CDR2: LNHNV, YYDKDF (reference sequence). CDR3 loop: CATRQGMGNQPQHF. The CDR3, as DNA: TGTGCCACTCGACAGGGGATGGGCAATCAGCCCCAGCATTTT.

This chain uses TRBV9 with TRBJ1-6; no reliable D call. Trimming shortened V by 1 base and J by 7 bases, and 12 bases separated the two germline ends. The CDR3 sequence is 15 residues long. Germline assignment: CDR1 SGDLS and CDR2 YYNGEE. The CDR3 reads CASSVRQIGNSPLHF. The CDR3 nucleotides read TGTGCCAGCAGCGTACGGCAAATCGGAAATTCACCCCTCCACTTT.